This T cell receptor beta chain was sequenced for a study of T cell responses to AZD1222 COVID-19 vaccine. Details on this clone: Its antigen is currently unknown.

General study findings and limits: At study baseline, merely more than 5 AZD1222 recipients were seropositive. CD4 TCRs covered the whole spike, strongest at regions 160-218 and 743-854. The repertoires were collected only after the peak T cell response. The sample set comprised mostly white British donors with more females, and clonal diversity was possibly underestimated.

Profiling relied on immunoSEQ multiplex PCR, and the TCRdb table lists in-frame clones only, not all of them. The sample holds about 96,000 clones, about 88% seen once. CDR3 length: 14 residues. Germline-derived CDR1 and CDR2 are SGHDT and YYEEEE. The J segment lost 4 bases and the V segment lost 6 bases, leaving 8 bases of the junction unmatched. Sequencing was performed on peripheral blood, taken on day 0 of AZD1222 vaccination. This sequence originates from an adult in good health. This sequence joins TRBV5-6 and TRBJ1-1, with 8 bases identical to TRBD1. In DNA form, the CDR3 reads TGTGCCAGCATCCTGGCGACAGGGGTCACTGAAGCTTTCTTT. Its translation is CASILATGVTEAFF.